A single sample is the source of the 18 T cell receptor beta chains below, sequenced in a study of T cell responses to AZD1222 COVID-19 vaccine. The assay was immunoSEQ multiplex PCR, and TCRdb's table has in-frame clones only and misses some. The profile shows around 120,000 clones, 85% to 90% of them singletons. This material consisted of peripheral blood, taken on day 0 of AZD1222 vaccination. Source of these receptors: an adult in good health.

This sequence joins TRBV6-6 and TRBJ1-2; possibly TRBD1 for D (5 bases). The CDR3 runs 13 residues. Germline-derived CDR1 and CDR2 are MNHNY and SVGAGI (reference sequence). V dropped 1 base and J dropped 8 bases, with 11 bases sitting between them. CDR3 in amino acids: CASSYWSGQGYTF. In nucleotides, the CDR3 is TGTGCCAGCAGTTACTGGTCAGGGCAGGGCTACACCTTC.

Written as DNA, the CDR3 is TGCGCCAGCAGCGCTTCGAACACTGAAGCTTTCTTT. Translating gives CASSASNTEAFF. The V and J genes are TRBV5-1 and TRBJ1-1; D gene uncertain. V lost 4 bases, J lost 1 base, and 5 bases lay in between. Germline CDR1 reads SGHRS; CDR2 reads YFSETQ. The CDR3 is made up of 12 amino acids.

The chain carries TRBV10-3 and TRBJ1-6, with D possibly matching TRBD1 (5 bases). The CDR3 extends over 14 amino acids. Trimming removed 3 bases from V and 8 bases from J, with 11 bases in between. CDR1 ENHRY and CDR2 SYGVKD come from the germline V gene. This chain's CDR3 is CAISDRGRDSPLHF. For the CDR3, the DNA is TGTGCCATCAGTGATAGGGGTCGGGATTCACCCCTCCACTTT.

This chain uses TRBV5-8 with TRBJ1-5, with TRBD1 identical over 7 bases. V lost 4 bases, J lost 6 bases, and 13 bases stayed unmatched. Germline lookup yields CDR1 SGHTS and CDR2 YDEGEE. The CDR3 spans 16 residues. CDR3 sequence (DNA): TGTGCCAGCAGCGTATGGCGAGGGGGCGAAGTTCAGCCCCAGCATTTT. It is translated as CASSVWRGGEVQPQHF.

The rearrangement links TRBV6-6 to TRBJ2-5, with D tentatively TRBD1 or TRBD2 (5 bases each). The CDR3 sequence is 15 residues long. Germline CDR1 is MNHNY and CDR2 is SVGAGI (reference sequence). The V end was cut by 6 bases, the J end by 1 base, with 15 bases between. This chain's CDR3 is CASSYPGTGQETQYF. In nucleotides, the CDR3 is TGTGCCAGCAGCTACCCCGGGACCGGCCAAGAGACCCAGTACTTC.

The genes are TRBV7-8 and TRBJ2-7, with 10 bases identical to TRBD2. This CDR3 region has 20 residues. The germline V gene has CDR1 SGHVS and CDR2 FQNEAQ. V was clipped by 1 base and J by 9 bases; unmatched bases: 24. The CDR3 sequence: CASSLDSSTSGTLALTWQYF. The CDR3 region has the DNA TGTGCCAGCAGCTTAGATTCTTCTACTAGCGGGACCCTCGCCCTTACGTGGCAGTACTTC.

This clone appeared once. This chain's CDR3 is CASSPNRADTGELFF. CDR3 DNA sequence: TGTGCCAGCAGCCCTAACAGGGCCGACACCGGGGAGCTGTTTTTT. The chain recombines TRBV7-7 with TRBJ2-2; TRBD1 might be the D (6 bases). The CDR3 totals 15 residues. The V gene lost 5 bases and the J gene lost 3 bases, with 13 bases spanning the gap. Germline CDR1 is SSHAT and CDR2 is FNYEAQ (reference sequence).

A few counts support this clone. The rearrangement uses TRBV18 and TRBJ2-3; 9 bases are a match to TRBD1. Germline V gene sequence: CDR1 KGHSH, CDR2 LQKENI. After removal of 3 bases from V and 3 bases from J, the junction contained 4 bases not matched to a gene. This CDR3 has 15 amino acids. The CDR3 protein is CASSPLQGATDTQYF. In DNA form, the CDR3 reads TGTGCCAGCTCACCGCTACAGGGGGCAACAGATACGCAGTATTTT.

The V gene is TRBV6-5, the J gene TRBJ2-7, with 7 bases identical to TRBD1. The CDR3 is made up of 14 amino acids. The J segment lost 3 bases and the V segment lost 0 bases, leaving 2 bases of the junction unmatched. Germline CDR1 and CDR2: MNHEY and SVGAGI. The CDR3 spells CASSYSGTDYEQYF. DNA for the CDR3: TGTGCCAGCAGTTACTCAGGGACAGACTACGAGCAGTACTTC.

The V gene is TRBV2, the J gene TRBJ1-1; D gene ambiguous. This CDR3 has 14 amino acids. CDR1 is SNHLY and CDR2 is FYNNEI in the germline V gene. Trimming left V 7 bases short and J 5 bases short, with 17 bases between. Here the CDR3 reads CASMRRGPGTEAFF. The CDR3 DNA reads TGTGCCAGCATGAGGCGAGGGCCCGGTACTGAAGCTTTCTTT.

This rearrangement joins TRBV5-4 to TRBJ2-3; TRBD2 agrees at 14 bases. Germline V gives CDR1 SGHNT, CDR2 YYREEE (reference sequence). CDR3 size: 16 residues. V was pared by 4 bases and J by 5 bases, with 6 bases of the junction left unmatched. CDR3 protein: CASSVAGTSGRDTQYF. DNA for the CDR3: TGTGCCAGCAGCGTTGCCGGGACTAGCGGGAGAGATACGCAGTATTTT. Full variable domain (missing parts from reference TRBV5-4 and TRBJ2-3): ETGVTQSPTHLIKTRGQQVTLRCSSQSGHNTVSWYQQALGQGPQFIFQYYREEENGRGNFPPRFSGLQFPNYSSELNVNALELDDSALYLCASSVAGTSGRDTQYFGPGTRLTVL.

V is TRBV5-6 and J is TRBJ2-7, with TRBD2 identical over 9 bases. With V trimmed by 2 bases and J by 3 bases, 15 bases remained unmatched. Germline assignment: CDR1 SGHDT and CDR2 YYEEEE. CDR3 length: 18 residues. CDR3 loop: CASSFEKPSGESHYEQYF. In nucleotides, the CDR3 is TGTGCCAGCAGCTTCGAAAAACCTAGCGGGGAAAGCCACTACGAGCAGTACTTC. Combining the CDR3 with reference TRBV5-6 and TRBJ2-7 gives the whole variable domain DAGVTQSPTHLIKTRGQQVTLRCSPKSGHDTVSWYQQALGQGPQFIFQYYEEEERQRGNFPDRFSGHQFPNYSSELNVNALLLGDSALYLCASSFEKPSGESHYEQYFGPGTRLTVT.

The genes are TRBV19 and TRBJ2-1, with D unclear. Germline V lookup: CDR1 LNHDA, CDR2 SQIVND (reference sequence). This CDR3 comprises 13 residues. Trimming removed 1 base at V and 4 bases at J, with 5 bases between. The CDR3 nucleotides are TGTGCCAGTAGTATAGCACCTTACAATGAGCAGTTCTTC. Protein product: CASSIAPYNEQFF.

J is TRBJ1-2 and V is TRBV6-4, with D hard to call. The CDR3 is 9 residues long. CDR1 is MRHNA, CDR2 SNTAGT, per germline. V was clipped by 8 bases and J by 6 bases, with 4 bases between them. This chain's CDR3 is CASGHGYTF. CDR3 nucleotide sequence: TGTGCCAGCGGACATGGCTACACCTTC.

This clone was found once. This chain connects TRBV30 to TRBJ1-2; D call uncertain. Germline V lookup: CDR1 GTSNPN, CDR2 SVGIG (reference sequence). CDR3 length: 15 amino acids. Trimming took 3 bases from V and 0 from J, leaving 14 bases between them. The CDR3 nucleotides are TGTGCCTGGAGGCCCCCGGGGTACGCTAACTATGGCTACACCTTC. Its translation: CAWRPPGYANYGYTF.

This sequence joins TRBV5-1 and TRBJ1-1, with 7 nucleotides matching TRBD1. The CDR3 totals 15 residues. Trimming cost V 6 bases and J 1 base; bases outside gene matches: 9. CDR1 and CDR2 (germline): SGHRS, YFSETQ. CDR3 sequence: CASTLTGAKNTEAFF. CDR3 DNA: TGCGCCAGCACCCTAACAGGGGCCAAGAACACTGAAGCTTTCTTT.

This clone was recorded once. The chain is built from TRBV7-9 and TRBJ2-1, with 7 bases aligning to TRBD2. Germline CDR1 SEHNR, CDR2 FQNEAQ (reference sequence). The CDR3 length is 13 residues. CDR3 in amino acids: CASTGGGYNEQFF. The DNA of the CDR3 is TGTGCTTCGACGGGAGGAGGATACAATGAGCAGTTCTTC.

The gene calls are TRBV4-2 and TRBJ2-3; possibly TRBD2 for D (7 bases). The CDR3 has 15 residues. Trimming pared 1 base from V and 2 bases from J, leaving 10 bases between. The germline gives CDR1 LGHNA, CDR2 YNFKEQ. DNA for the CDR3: TGTGCCAGCAGCCAAGTGGGGGGGCTCACAGATACGCAGTATTTT. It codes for CASSQVGGLTDTQYF.